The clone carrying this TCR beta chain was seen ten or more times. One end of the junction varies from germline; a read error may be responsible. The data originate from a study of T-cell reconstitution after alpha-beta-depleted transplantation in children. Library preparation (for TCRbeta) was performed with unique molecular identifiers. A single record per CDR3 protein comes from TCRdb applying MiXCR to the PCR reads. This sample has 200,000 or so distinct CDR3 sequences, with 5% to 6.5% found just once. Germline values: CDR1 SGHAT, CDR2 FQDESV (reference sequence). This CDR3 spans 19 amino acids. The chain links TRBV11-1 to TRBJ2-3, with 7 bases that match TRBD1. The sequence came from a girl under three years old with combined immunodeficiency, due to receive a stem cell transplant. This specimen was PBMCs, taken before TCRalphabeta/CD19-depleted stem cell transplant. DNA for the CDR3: TGTACCAGCACCCAGCTTAGAAGTCCGGGACAGCGATCCACAGATACGCAGTATTTT. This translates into CTSTQLRSPGQRSTDTQYF.